Below, 21 T cell receptor beta chains from the same sample are listed, as sequenced in a study of TIL therapy for anti-PD-1-resistant metastatic lung cancer (dated by TCRdb to the early 2020s). The immunoSEQ v3 hsTCRB kit was used to amplify TCR beta CDR3 regions from genomic DNA through bias-controlled multiplex PCR. TCRdb took this table from immuneACCESS and kept in-frame rearrangements with V and J called. Such tables lack part of the clones; where checked against another copy, unresolved V genes explain under half of the gap, and the rest is unexplained. The sample table lists just under 60,000 clones, about two thirds of them with a count of one. Of the sample, 6% to 8.5% is held by the ten largest clones. The sample's time point, from its label and the paper: pre-treatment sample, taken before nivolumab and TIL therapy. The sample here was blood, taken at baseline. These receptors were collected from a person between 30 and 79 years old with non-small cell lung cancer.

V usage is TRBV7-8 and J usage is TRBJ2-1; tentative D call: TRBD2 (5 bases). The CDR3 contains 14 residues. Germline lookup yields CDR1 SGHVS and CDR2 FQNEAQ. Trimming took off 6 bases at V and 0 bases at J, with 9 bases between the two ends. The CDR3 nucleotides are TGTGCCAGCAGTCGGGGAGACTCCTACAATGAGCAGTTCTTC. It specifies CASSRGDSYNEQFF.

The J gene is TRBJ2-3, the V gene TRBV5-1, with TRBD2 identical over 13 bases. This CDR3 contains 16 residues. CDR1 and CDR2 (germline): SGHRS, YFSETQ. With 0 bases clipped from V and 6 bases from J, the junction kept 4 bases outside the gene matches. CDR3 sequence reads: CASSLGLAGGWDTQYF. In DNA, the CDR3 is TGCGCCAGCAGCTTGGGACTAGCGGGAGGCTGGGATACGCAGTATTTT.

The V call is TRBV5-1, the J call TRBJ2-7, with 7 positions matching TRBD1. Germline V lookup: CDR1 SGHRS, CDR2 YFSETQ. V was pared by 2 bases and J by 2 bases, with 1 base of the junction left unmatched. CDR3 length equals 13 residues. CDR3 nucleotides: TGCGCCAGCAGCTTAGACAGGGCCTACGAGCAGTACTTC. Translating gives CASSLDRAYEQYF. Full variable domain (rest looked up from reference TRBV5-1 and TRBJ2-7): KAGVTQTPRYLIKTRGQQVTLSCSPISGHRSVSWYQQTPGQGLQFLFEYFSETQRNKGNFPGRFSGRQFSNSRSEMNVSTLELGDSALYLCASSLDRAYEQYFGPGTRLTVT.

This clone was seen only a few times. V and J are TRBV4-1 and TRBJ1-4; no clear D. The CDR3 runs to 16 residues. Germline CDR1 MGHRA, CDR2 YSYEKL. V lost 0 bases to trimming and J lost 0 bases, with 8 bases between them. CDR3 DNA sequence: TGCGCCAGCAGCCAAGATCGGTCTGCAACTAATGAAAAACTGTTTTTT. The encoded protein is CASSQDRSATNEKLFF.

The V gene is TRBV11-2, the J gene TRBJ2-2; D possibly matches TRBD1 or TRBD2 (6 bases each). V was clipped by 3 bases and J by 7 bases, with 15 bases between them. The CDR3 is made up of 15 amino acids. Per the germline V gene, CDR1 is SGHAT and CDR2 is FQNNGV. CDR3 loop: CASSFSWGAGGELFF. The CDR3 region has the DNA TGTGCCAGCAGCTTTTCATGGGGGGCTGGCGGGGAGCTGTTTTTT.

This sequence joins TRBV5-1 and TRBJ2-3, with TRBD1 identical over 7 bases. Trimming took 4 bases from V and 0 from J; bases not matched to a gene: 8. CDR3 size: 16 residues. Germline assignment: CDR1 SGHRS and CDR2 YFSETQ. CDR3 sequence (DNA): TGCGCCAGCAGCGTAGCCGGGACAGTAAGCACAGATACGCAGTATTTT. Its translation is CASSVAGTVSTDTQYF.

This clone was picked up a small number of times. This sequence joins TRBV4-1 and TRBJ2-7; a possible D gene is TRBD1 (5 bases). Germline V gene data show CDR1 as MGHRA and CDR2 as YSYEKL. CDR3 length: 14 amino acids. The V end was cut by 0 bases, the J end by 7 bases, with 13 bases between. The chain's CDR3 is CASSQDPQVAEQYF. CDR3 bases: TGCGCCAGCAGCCAAGATCCACAGGTCGCAGAGCAGTACTTC.

The rearrangement joins TRBV11-1 to TRBJ2-1, with TRBD2 matching 9 bases. With V trimmed by 5 bases and J by 7 bases, 12 bases remained unmatched. Germline-derived CDR1 and CDR2 are SGHAT and FQDESV (reference sequence). This CDR3 has 16 residues. The CDR3 DNA follows: TGTGCCAGCAGCCCGGGGAGGAGCGGGGGGTGGAATGAGCAGTTCTTC. Residues: CASSPGRSGGWNEQFF.

This chain links TRBV11-3 with TRBJ2-3; D may be TRBD2 (5 bases). Trimming took 1 base from V and 2 from J, leaving 7 bases between them. This CDR3 spans 14 amino acids. Germline V gene sequence: CDR1 SGHNT, CDR2 YENEEA. The DNA of the CDR3 is TGTGCCAGCAGCTTAGGAGGGTACACAGATACGCAGTATTTT. As protein: CASSLGGYTDTQYF.

This clone was observed a handful of times. V is TRBV7-9 and J is TRBJ2-5; tentatively, D is TRBD2 (6 bases). The V and J ends lost 5 bases and 4 bases respectively, with 14 bases between them. Germline assignment: CDR1 SEHNR and CDR2 FQNEAQ (reference sequence). There are 14 residues in the CDR3. The CDR3 loop is CASSPRGGRETQYF. The CDR3 region has the DNA TGTGCCAGCAGCCCGAGGGGAGGTCGAGAGACCCAGTACTTC.

This clone was found once. The chain links TRBV19 to TRBJ1-5, with D hard to call. The CDR3 is 14 residues long. With 2 bases removed from V and 4 bases from J, the gap between germline ends came to 9 bases. CDR1 LNHDA and CDR2 SQIVND come from the germline V gene (reference sequence). CDR3 amino acids: CASSITVLNQPQHF. The CDR3 bases are TGTGCCAGTAGTATAACCGTCTTAAATCAGCCCCAGCATTTT.

The V call is TRBV7-9, the J call TRBJ2-6; 8 positions match TRBD1. V shed 5 bases and J 0 bases; nucleotides not matched to a gene: 6. In germline, CDR1 is SEHNR, CDR2 FQNEAQ (reference sequence). The CDR3 loop spans 17 amino acids. This CDR3 is CASSPGTGISGANVLTF. CDR3 in DNA: TGTGCCAGCAGCCCTGGGACAGGAATCTCTGGGGCCAACGTCCTGACTTTC.

In this sample, this clone turned up once. This sequence joins TRBV4-2 and TRBJ1-2, with 7 bases fitting TRBD1. The J segment lost 1 base and the V segment lost 0 bases, leaving 11 bases of the junction unmatched. Germline CDR1 and CDR2: LGHNA and YNFKEQ. CDR3 length: 18 amino acids. CDR3 sequence reads: CASSQDRGRGPGNYGYTF. CDR3 coding DNA: TGTGCCAGCAGCCAAGATCGGGGGAGGGGGCCGGGTAACTATGGCTACACCTTC.

Only a few counts were recorded for this clone. CDR3 sequence reads: CASSPNYGNYGYTF. Here the CDR3 DNA reads TGTGCCAGCTCACCGAACTACGGGAACTATGGCTACACCTTC. V and J are TRBV18 and TRBJ1-2; D is unresolved. The germline V and J ends were trimmed by 3 bases and 2 bases, with 10 bases remaining between them. Germline V gene lookup returns CDR1 KGHSH and CDR2 LQKENI. This CDR3 has 14 residues.

V usage is TRBV30 and J usage is TRBJ1-5; D is possibly TRBD1 (5 bases). Germline CDR1 reads GTSNPN; CDR2 reads SVGIG (reference sequence). The V end was cut by 0 bases, the J end by 3 bases, with 12 bases between. CDR3 length: 15 residues. Here the CDR3 reads CAWSVARRDNQPQHF. In DNA, the CDR3 is TGTGCCTGGAGTGTAGCTCGCAGGGACAATCAGCCCCAGCATTTT.

The chain uses TRBV4-1 and TRBJ1-5; 7 positions match TRBD1. The junction had 7 bases not matched to a gene; V was cut back by 1 base and J by 7 bases. CDR3 size: 15 residues. Germline V CDR1 and CDR2: MGHRA, YSYEKL. The CDR3, as DNA: TGCGCCAGCAGCCAAGGACAGGGTCGCTTCCAGCCCCAGCATTTT. Residues: CASSQGQGRFQPQHF.

This chain uses TRBV10-3 with TRBJ2-7, with TRBD2 matching over 7 bases. CDR3 length: 13 residues. J gave up 6 bases and V 6 bases, and 8 bases lay outside the gene matches. The V gene's germline CDR1 is ENHRY and CDR2 SYGVKD. This CDR3 reads CAIRRLAEGEQYF. The CDR3 nucleotides are TGTGCCATCAGAAGACTAGCCGAAGGCGAGCAGTACTTC.

This chain joins TRBV27 and TRBJ2-7, with D hard to call. The CDR3 has 14 residues. Trimming took 5 bases from V and 3 from J, leaving 14 bases between them. Germline-derived CDR1 and CDR2 are MNHEY and SMNVEV (reference sequence). The CDR3 DNA reads TGTGCCAGCAGTCCTACCCAAGGTATCTACGAGCAGTACTTC. This sequence encodes CASSPTQGIYEQYF.

The V call is TRBV18, the J call TRBJ1-1; tentative D call: TRBD1 (6 bases). Trimming cost V 6 bases and J 6 bases, with 17 bases left between them. Germline lookup yields CDR1 KGHSH and CDR2 LQKENI. The CDR3 runs 14 residues. The CDR3 DNA sequence: TGTGCCAGCTCGCCCGAGGGGGAATTCGCTGAAGCTTTCTTT. This codes for CASSPEGEFAEAFF.

The V call is TRBV5-8, the J call TRBJ2-7, with D possibly being TRBD1 or TRBD2 (6 bases each). This CDR3 is built from 15 residues. V dropped 3 bases and J dropped 6 bases, with 19 bases sitting between them. Looked up from germline, CDR1 is SGHTS and CDR2 is YDEGEE. CDR3 DNA sequence: TGTGCCAGCAGCTCGTGGACGGGGGCGCTGACCGAGCAGTACTTC. Protein product: CASSSWTGALTEQYF.

The chain recombines TRBV6-1 with TRBJ2-1, with 8 bases aligning to TRBD2. The CDR3 is 15 amino acids. With 7 bases clipped from V and 10 bases from J, the junction kept 15 bases outside the gene matches. Germline V gives CDR1 MNHNS, CDR2 SASEGT. The CDR3 bases are TGTGCCAGCAAGGAGGGAAGCGGGAGCTATAGGGAGCAGTTCTTC. Residues: CASKEGSGSYREQFF.